One sample yielded the 8 T cell receptor beta chains listed below, sequenced in a study of blood T cell repertoires in COVID-19. Profiled with immunoSEQ multiplex PCR; TCRdb holds only in-frame clones, not every one. The table has about 400,000 clones, more than 70% seen once. Sequencing input: peripheral blood. The origin of the receptors is a man aged 40-49 years with acute or convalescent COVID-19.

V and J are TRBV10-1 and TRBJ1-4, with TRBD1 as a possible D gene (6 bases). Trimming cost V 8 bases and J 0 bases, with 19 bases left between them. CDR1 is WNHNN and CDR2 is SYGVQD in the germline V gene (reference sequence). The CDR3 covers 17 residues. In nucleotides, the CDR3 is TGCGCCAGCTCGGGACATCAGGTGACTGCAACTAATGAAAAACTGTTTTTT. Its protein is CASSGHQVTATNEKLFF.

The chain carries TRBV6-6 and TRBJ1-2; 7 nucleotides align to TRBD1. The CDR3 has 16 residues. CDR1 is MNHNY and CDR2 is SVGAGI in the germline V gene (reference sequence). V dropped 5 bases and J dropped 7; count of bases not matched to a gene: 16. Here the CDR3 DNA reads TGTGCCAGCAGTCGACAGGGTAAATCGTCCGCCTCTGGCTACACCTTC. Translation: CASSRQGKSSASGYTF.

About this clone: Relative to the germline gene, one junction end is altered; a read error may explain this. The rearrangement joins TRBV5-6 to TRBJ1-3; 10 bases line up with TRBD1. The germline V gene encodes CDR1 SGHDT and CDR2 YYEEEE. This CDR3 spans 15 amino acids. CDR3 bases: TGTGCCAGCAGCGCGGACAGGGGGTTTGGAGACACCATATATTTT. This sequence encodes CASSADRGFGDTIYF.

This clone was seen a few times. The chain combines TRBV19 with TRBJ1-6; D gene unclear. Per the germline V gene, CDR1 is LNHDA and CDR2 is SQIVND (reference sequence). CDR3 length: 13 residues. Trimming took off 7 bases at V and 6 bases at J, with 10 bases between the two ends. The CDR3 loop is CASTPVPNSPLHF. The CDR3 nucleotides are TGTGCCAGTACCCCGGTCCCTAATTCACCCCTCCACTTT.

The chain couples TRBV11-2 to TRBJ1-2; TRBD1 is a possible D gene (6 bases). The V end lost 7 bases, the J end lost 3 bases, and 21 bases lay between the germline ends. This CDR3 has 16 amino acids. Germline CDR1 is SGHAT and CDR2 is FQNNGV. In DNA, the CDR3 is TGTGCCAGCACCGAGGTCAGGGGAAAGAGCTACTATGGCTACACCTTC. Its protein is CASTEVRGKSYYGYTF.

This clone was picked up one time. The chain is built from TRBV12-3 or TRBV12-4 and TRBJ1-2, with D tentatively TRBD1 (5 bases). The CDR3 is 12 residues long. Trimming took 1 base from V and 8 from J, leaving 8 bases between them. CDR3 bases: TGTGCCAGCAGTTTAGTAGGGGCGGGCTACACCTTC. Protein sequence: CASSLVGAGYTF.

This CDR3 reads CASSGGQLMNTEAFF. The CDR3 DNA follows: TGTGCCAGCAGTGGGGGACAGCTCATGAACACTGAAGCTTTCTTT. V usage is TRBV27 and J usage is TRBJ1-1; 7 bases are shared with TRBD1. Trimming removed 5 bases from V and 0 bases from J; junction bases left unmatched: 6. Germline values: CDR1 MNHEY, CDR2 SMNVEV (reference sequence). This CDR3 contains 15 residues.

The V gene is TRBV10-3, the J gene TRBJ1-1; D gene unclear. Trimming stripped 0 bases from V and 2 bases from J, with 7 bases between. The CDR3 spans 14 residues. The V gene's germline CDR1 is ENHRY and CDR2 SYGVKD. This CDR3 is CAISESRGNTEAFF. In DNA form, the CDR3 reads TGTGCCATCAGTGAGTCGCGGGGAAACACTGAAGCTTTCTTT.